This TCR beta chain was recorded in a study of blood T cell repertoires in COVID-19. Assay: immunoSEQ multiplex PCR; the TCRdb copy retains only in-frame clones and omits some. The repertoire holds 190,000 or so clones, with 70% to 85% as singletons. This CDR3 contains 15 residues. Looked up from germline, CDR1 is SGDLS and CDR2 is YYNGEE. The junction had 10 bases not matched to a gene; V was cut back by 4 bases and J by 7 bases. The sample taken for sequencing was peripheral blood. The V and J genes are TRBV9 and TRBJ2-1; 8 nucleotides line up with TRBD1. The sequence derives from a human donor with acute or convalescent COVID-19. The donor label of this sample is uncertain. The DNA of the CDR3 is TGTGCCAGCAGCAGGACAGGGTCGGGAGATAATGAGCAGTTCTTC. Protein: CASSRTGSGDNEQFF. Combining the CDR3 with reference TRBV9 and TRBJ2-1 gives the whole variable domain DSGVTQTPKHLITATGQRVTLRCSPRSGDLSVYWYQQSLDQGLQFLIQYYNGEERAKGNILERFSAQQFPDLHSELNLSSLELGDSALYFCASSRTGSGDNEQFFGPGTRLTVL.